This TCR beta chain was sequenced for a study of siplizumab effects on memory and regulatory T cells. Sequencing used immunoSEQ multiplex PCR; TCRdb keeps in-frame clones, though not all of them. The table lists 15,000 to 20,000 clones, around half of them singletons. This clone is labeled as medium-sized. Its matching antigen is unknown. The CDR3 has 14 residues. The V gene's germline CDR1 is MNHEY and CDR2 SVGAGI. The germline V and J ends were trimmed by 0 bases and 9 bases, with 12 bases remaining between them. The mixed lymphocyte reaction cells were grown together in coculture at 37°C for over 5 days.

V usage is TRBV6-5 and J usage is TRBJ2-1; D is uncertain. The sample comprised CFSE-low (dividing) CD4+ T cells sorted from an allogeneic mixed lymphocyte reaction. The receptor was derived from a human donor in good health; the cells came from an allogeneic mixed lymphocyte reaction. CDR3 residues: CASSYSSALGEQFF. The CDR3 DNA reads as TGTGCCAGCAGTTACTCGTCCGCCTTGGGTGAGCAGTTCTTC.